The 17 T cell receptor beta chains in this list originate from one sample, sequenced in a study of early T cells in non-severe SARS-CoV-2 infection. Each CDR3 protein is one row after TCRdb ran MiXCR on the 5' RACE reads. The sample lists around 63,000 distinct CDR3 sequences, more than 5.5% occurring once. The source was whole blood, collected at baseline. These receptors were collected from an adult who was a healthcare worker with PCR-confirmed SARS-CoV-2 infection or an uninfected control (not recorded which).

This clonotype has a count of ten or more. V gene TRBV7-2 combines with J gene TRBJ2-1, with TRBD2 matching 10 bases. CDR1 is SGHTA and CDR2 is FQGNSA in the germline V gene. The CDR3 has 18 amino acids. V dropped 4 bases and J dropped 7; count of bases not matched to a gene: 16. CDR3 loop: CASSSPRSSGSLRNEQFF. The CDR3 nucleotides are TGTGCCAGCAGCTCACCCCGATCTAGCGGGAGTCTAAGAAATGAGCAGTTCTTC.

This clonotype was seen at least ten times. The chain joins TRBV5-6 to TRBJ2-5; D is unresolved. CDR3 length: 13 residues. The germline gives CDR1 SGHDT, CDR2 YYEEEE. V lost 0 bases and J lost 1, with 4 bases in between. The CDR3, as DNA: TGTGCCAGCAGCTTGGGTTTCCAAGAGACCCAGTACTTC. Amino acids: CASSLGFQETQYF.

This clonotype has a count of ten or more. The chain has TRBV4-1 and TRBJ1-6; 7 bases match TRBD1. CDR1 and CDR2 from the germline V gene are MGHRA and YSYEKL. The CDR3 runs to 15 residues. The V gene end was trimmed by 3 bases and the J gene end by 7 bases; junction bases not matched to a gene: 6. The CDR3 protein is CASSHPTGSNSPLHF. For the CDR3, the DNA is TGCGCCAGCAGCCACCCGACAGGGAGCAATTCACCCCTCCACTTT.

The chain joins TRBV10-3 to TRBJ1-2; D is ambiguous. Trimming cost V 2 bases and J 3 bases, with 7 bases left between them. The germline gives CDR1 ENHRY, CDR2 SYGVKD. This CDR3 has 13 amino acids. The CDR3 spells CAISELAHYGYTF. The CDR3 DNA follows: TGTGCCATCAGTGAGCTTGCGCACTATGGCTACACCTTC.

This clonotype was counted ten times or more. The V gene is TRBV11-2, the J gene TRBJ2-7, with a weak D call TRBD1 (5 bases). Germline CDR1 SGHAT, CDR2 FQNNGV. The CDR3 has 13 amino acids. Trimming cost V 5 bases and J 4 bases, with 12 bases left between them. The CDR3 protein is CASSALDRYEQYF. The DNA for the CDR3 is TGTGCCAGCAGCGCTCTCGACAGATACGAGCAGTACTTC.

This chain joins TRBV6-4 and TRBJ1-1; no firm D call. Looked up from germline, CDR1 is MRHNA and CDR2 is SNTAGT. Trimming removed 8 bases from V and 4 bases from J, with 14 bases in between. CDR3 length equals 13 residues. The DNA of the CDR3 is TGTGCCAGCCGTGTCGACTTCGGCACTGAAGCTTTCTTT. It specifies CASRVDFGTEAFF.

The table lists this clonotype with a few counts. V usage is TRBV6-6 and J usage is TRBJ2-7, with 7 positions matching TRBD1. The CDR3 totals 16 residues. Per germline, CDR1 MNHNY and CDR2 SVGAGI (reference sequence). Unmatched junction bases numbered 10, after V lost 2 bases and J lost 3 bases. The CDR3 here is CASSYPPQGENYEQYF. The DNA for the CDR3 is TGTGCCAGCAGTTACCCCCCGCAGGGGGAGAACTACGAGCAGTACTTC.

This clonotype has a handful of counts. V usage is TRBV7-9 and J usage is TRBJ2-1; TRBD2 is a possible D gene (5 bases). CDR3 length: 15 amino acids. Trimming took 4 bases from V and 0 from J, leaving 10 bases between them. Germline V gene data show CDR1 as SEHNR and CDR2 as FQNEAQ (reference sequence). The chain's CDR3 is CASSSSRDSYNEQFF. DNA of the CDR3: TGTGCCAGCAGCTCGTCCCGGGACTCCTACAATGAGCAGTTCTTC.

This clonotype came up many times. CDR3 protein: CSVEGVAGEGTDTQYF. CDR3 DNA: TGCAGCGTTGAAGGGGTAGCGGGAGAAGGAACAGATACGCAGTATTTT. The V call is TRBV29-1, the J call TRBJ2-3; 9 bases are a match to TRBD2. Per the germline V gene, CDR1 is SQVTM and CDR2 is ANQGSEA. This CDR3 is 16 amino acids long. V was clipped by 1 base and J by 3 bases; unmatched bases: 8.

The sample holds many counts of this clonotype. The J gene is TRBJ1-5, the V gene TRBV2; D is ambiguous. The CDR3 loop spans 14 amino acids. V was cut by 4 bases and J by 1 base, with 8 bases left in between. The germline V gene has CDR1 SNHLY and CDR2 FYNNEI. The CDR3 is CASSGLQSNQPQHF. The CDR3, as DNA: TGTGCCAGCAGTGGACTTCAGAGCAATCAGCCCCAGCATTTT.

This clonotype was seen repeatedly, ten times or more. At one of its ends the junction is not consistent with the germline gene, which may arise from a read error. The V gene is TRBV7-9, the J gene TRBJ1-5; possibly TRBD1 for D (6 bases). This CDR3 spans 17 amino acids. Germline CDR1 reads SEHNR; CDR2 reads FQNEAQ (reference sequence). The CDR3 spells CASSPIPDSPADQLQHF. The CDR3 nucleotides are TGTGCCAGCAGCCCCATACCGGACAGCCCCGCGGATCAGCTCCAGCATTTT.

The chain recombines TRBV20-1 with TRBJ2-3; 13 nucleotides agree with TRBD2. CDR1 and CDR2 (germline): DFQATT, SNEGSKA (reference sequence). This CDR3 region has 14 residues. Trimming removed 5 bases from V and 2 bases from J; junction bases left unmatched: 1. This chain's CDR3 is CSAGLAGVTDTQYF. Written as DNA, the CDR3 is TGCAGTGCTGGACTAGCGGGAGTCACAGATACGCAGTATTTT.

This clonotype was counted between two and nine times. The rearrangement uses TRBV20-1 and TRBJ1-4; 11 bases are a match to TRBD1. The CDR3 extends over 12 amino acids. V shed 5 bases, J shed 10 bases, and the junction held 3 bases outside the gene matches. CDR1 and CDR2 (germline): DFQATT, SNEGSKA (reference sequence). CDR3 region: CSAGQGAGKLFF. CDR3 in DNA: TGCAGTGCTGGACAGGGGGCTGGAAAACTGTTTTTT.

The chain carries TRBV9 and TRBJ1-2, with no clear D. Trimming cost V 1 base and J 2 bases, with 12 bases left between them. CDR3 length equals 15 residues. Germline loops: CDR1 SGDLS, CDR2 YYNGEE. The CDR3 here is CASSVTVSENYGYTF. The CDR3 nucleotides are TGTGCCAGCAGCGTAACGGTCAGTGAAAACTATGGCTACACCTTC.

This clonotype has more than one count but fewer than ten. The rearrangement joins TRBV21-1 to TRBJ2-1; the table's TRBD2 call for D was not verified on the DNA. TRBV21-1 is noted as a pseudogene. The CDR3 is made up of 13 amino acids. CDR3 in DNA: TGTGCCAGCCGCGGGACTAGCGGGAGTATTGAGTTCTTC. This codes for CASRGTSGSIEFF.

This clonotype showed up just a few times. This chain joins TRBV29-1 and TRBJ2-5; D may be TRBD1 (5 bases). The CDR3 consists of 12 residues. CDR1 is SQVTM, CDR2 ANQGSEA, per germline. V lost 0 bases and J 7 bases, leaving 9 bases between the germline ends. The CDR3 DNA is TGCAGCGTTGAAGAGGGGCGTGGGACCCAGTACTTC. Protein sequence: CSVEEGRGTQYF.

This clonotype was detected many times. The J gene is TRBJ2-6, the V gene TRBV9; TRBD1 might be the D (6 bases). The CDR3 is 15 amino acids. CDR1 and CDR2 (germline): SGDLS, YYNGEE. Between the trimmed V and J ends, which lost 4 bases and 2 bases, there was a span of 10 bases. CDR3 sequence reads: CASSSRQAGANVLTF. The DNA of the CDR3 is TGTGCCAGCAGCTCCCGACAGGCTGGGGCCAACGTCCTGACTTTC.